This TCR beta chain came from a study of OX40 agonist ivuxolimab in advanced cancers. Whole-study context: As their treatment, patients were administered ivuxolimab, an agonistic anti-OX40 (CD134) antibody. With a range of roughly 23 to 79, age averaged about 58 years, and roughly 80% were male.

General study points: Within 6 weeks, CD4+ and CD8+ blood T cells expanded clonally at 0.1 to 3.0 mg/kg.

Samples were taken at baseline and on day 1 of cycles 4 and 7. Germline CDR1 KGHSH, CDR2 LQKENI. This CDR3 has 13 amino acids. V was shortened by 2 bases and J by 4 bases, with 8 bases between the two germline ends. This table comes from immunoSEQ multiplex PCR, and its TCRdb copy is limited to in-frame clones, with some not included. Among tens of thousands of clones, approximately 85% were seen once, and the ten largest hold roughly 3.1%. This clone was seen more than once but under ten times. The antigen is not known. The chain combines TRBV18 with TRBJ1-2; D gene unclear. The source of this sequence is an adult with an advanced solid tumor such as melanoma, head and neck, liver or kidney cancer. The sample was CD4+ or CD8+ T cells sorted from blood, taken in a trial of the OX40 agonist ivuxolimab. DNA of the CDR3: TGTGCCAGCTCACCAAGGGCTGGCTATGGCTACACCTTC. It specifies CASSPRAGYGYTF.